This T cell receptor beta chain was sequenced in a study of regulatory T cells in long-lasting Graves disease. Overall study: Those Graves' patients who were newly diagnosed had been on antithyroid drugs under 3 months.

The CDR3 runs 13 residues. The V and J ends lost 1 base and 5 bases respectively, with 8 bases between them. CDR1 and CDR2 from the germline V gene are SNHLY and FYNNEI. There are many counts of this clonotype. The authors built TCR beta libraries using iRepertoire HTBI primers and Arm-PCR of CDR3 regions. One entry per CDR3 protein, called by TCRdb with MiXCR from the multiplex PCR reads. The table lists more than 450,000 distinct CDR3 sequences, approximately 12% of them singletons, with roughly 8.2% in the top ten. Time point meaning: newly diagnosed GD, antithyroid drugs for less than 3 months. Following extraction of RNA from PBMCs, that RNA was used to make the TCR library. Recruitment took place at an endocrinology department in Xi'an, China. From each patient, about 8.1 milliliters of peripheral blood was drawn and collected into an EDTA anticoagulant tube. The same sample was also studied in work on T cells in Graves' hyperthyroidism and ophthalmopathy. Per that paper: Blood also carried most thyroid clonotypes expanded above 0.001.

This TCR came from a woman in her 30s with Graves disease. The input for sequencing was peripheral blood mononuclear cells (PBMCs), taken at new diagnosis, from a patient treated with antithyroid drugs. The chain couples TRBV2 to TRBJ1-1; a possible D gene is TRBD1 (6 bases). The CDR3 region is CASSEERGTEAFF. The CDR3 coding sequence is TGTGCCAGCAGTGAAGAGAGGGGGACTGAAGCTTTCTTT.